This passage covers 24 T cell receptor beta chains from one sample sequenced in a study of tumor and adjacent non-tumor tissue in lung cancer. No cell sorting was done before RNA was extracted from the tissue. Distant lung tissue was collected more than 3 cm away from the tumor edge. Three rounds of nested PCR, following a modified ARM-PCR protocol, produced the TCRbeta library. TCRdb fed the multiplex PCR reads into MiXCR, producing one record per CDR3 protein. The table shows about 86,000 distinct CDR3 sequences, with under 80% occurring only once. The sequenced sample was distant non-tumor lung tissue. The receptors stem from a woman aged 45-59 years with non-small cell lung cancer.

A word on this clonotype: This may arise from a read error, as a much more abundant clone is one base away. The chain recombines TRBV30 with TRBJ2-1; no clear D. Germline CDR1 GTSNPN, CDR2 SVGIG (reference sequence). The CDR3 is 11 amino acids. V was clipped by 3 bases and J by 4 bases, with 4 bases between them. The DNA of the CDR3 is TGTGCCTGGAGGAAATACAATGAGCAGTTCTTC. Encoded protein: CAWRKYNEQFF.

This clonotype was recorded only once. The germline gene is not matched at one end of the junction; a read error may be the cause. The rearrangement links TRBV6-1 to TRBJ2-7; 7 bases map to TRBD1. CDR1 and CDR2 (germline): MNHNS, SASEGT. This CDR3 comprises 15 residues. Here the CDR3 DNA reads TGCGCCAGCACACTCCTACGAGACAGGGTTTACAAGCAGTACTTC. Amino acids: CASTLLRDRVYKQYF.

This clonotype was seen once. An end of the junction does not agree with germline; a read error may underlie this. This chain joins TRBV24-1 and TRBJ2-6; D remains unclear. The CDR3 extends over 17 amino acids. Germline CDR1 is KGHDR and CDR2 is SFDVKD. CDR3 sequence: CGTSDFGVGGEANVLTF. The CDR3 nucleotides are TGTGGCACCAGTGATTTTGGGGTTGGCGGTGAGGCCAACGTCCTGACTTTC.

A single count supports this clonotype. A read error may produce the germline difference seen at one junction end. This chain links TRBV12-3 or TRBV12-4 with TRBJ1-1; D not resolved. CDR3 length: 13 residues. The CDR3 is CVSSGSMNTEAFF. The CDR3 DNA is TGTGTCAGCAGTGGGTCTATGAACACTGAAGCTTTCTTT.

About this clonotype itself: At one end the junction does not follow the germline gene, possibly because of a read error. The chain carries TRBV24-1 and TRBJ2-5, with D possibly TRBD1 on 6 matching bases. The CDR3 extends over 15 amino acids. Germline V CDR1 and CDR2: KGHDR, SFDVKD. In DNA form, the CDR3 reads TGTGCCACCAGTGACTTGCCAAACAGGGAAGAGACACAGTACTTC. It codes for CATSDLPNREETQYF.

As concerns this clonotype: Mismatch with germline at one junction end may stem from a read error. The chain carries TRBV6-2 or TRBV6-3 and TRBJ2-7; D unclear. The CDR3 extends over 14 amino acids. CDR1 and CDR2 (germline): MNHEY, SVGEGT. This chain's CDR3 is CANSYSPESYEQYF. CDR3 nucleotides: TGTGCCAACAGTTACTCCCCTGAGTCCTACGAGCAGTATTTC.

Judged by abundance, this clonotype is medium-sized. J is TRBJ2-3 and V is TRBV4-1; D call uncertain. This CDR3 region has 14 residues. Trimming pared 3 bases from V and 0 bases from J, leaving 7 bases between. Germline CDR1 reads MGHRA; CDR2 reads YSYEKL. CDR3 in amino acids: CASSHGTSTDTQYF. CDR3 in DNA: TGCGCCAGCAGCCACGGTACTAGCACAGATACGCAGTATTTT.

Comment on this clonotype: Because the CDR3 is missing its conserved closing phenylalanine or tryptophan, this is likely a read error. The V call is TRBV12-3 or TRBV12-4, the J call TRBJ2-7, with 9 nucleotides matching TRBD1. CDR3 length: 15 residues. CDR3: CASSLTGQGKYEQYL. Written as DNA, the CDR3 is TGTGCAAGCAGTTTGACGGGACAGGGAAAGTACGAGCAGTACTTA.

A note on this clonotype: At one boundary the junction diverges from the germline segment, which might be a read error. The rearrangement uses TRBV5-4 and TRBJ2-3; D gene ambiguous. Germline CDR1 and CDR2: SGHNT and YYREEE (reference sequence). The CDR3 length is 15 residues. The CDR3 spells CASSLRDIHTDAQYF. In nucleotides, the CDR3 is TGTGCCAGCAGCTTGCGAGACATACACACAGATGCGCAGTATTTT.

This clonotype has a single count. The CDR3 does not end in the conserved phenylalanine or tryptophan, so this is likely a read error. The J gene is TRBJ2-7, the V gene TRBV12-3 or TRBV12-4, with D unclear. The length of the CDR3 is 12 residues. The CDR3 bases are TGTTTCAGCAGCATACACGGTGGCGAGCAGTACCTC. Its protein product is CFSSIHGGEQYL.

In regard to this clonotype: A junction boundary mismatches the germline segment, possibly from a read error. The chain is built from TRBV5-6 and TRBJ2-5; D unresolved. The germline V gene has CDR1 SGHDT and CDR2 YYEEEE. The CDR3 extends over 11 amino acids. CDR3 bases: TGTGCCAACAGCTTTAGGGAGACCCAGTACTTC. This encodes CANSFRETQYF.

A word on this clonotype: At one of its ends the junction is not consistent with the germline gene, which may arise from a read error. This chain connects TRBV30 to TRBJ1-1; no firm D call. The CDR3 contains 14 residues. Germline values: CDR1 GTSNPN, CDR2 SVGIG (reference sequence). The CDR3 DNA reads as TGTGCCTGGACGGGGTCAGTCGGAACTGTTGAAGCTTACTTT. Its protein is CAWTGSVGTVEAYF.

A note on this clonotype: A read error is likely, as this CDR3 ends without the conserved phenylalanine or tryptophan. J is TRBJ1-1 and V is TRBV29-1, with 8 bases matching TRBD1. The CDR3 has 14 residues. V lost 4 bases and J lost 2; bases outside the gene matches: 6. Per germline, CDR1 SQVTM and CDR2 ANQGSEA. CDR3 coding DNA: TGCAGCGTTGGGAGGGGACAGGATAACACTGAAGCTTTCTCT. It is translated as CSVGRGQDNTEAFS.

This chain links TRBV11-2 with TRBJ2-3; 8 bases are a match to TRBD1. The CDR3 runs 15 residues. The V gene's germline CDR1 is SGHAT and CDR2 FQNNGV. The CDR3 DNA is TGTGGCAGTAGCACGGGACAGGCGTACATAGATACGCAGTATTTT. This sequence encodes CGSSTGQAYIDTQYF.

Worth noting for this clonotype: This may arise from a read error, as a much more abundant clone is one base away. The chain employs TRBV4-1 and TRBJ2-2, with 11 bases lining up with TRBD2. The CDR3 sequence is 15 residues long. From germline, CDR1 is MGHRA and CDR2 YSYEKL. V lost 7 bases, J lost 3 bases, and 4 bases stayed unmatched. CDR3 nucleotide sequence: TGCGCCAGCAACTGGACTAGCGGGCACACCGGGGAGCTGTTTTTT. This gives the protein CASNWTSGHTGELFF.

In regard to this clonotype: As the CDR3 is not closed by the conserved phenylalanine or tryptophan, this likely results from a read error. The chain couples TRBV29-1 to TRBJ2-7, with D perhaps matching TRBD1 or TRBD2 (5 bases each). The V end lost 3 bases, the J end lost 5 bases, and 20 bases lay between the germline ends. The CDR3 loop spans 15 amino acids. The V gene's germline CDR1 is SQVTM and CDR2 ANQGSEA. The DNA of the CDR3 is TGCAGCGTTGATTCAGGGCAGGGAGCGAAGAACGAGCAGTACTTA. Translated: CSVDSGQGAKNEQYL.

V and J are TRBV6-2 or TRBV6-3 and TRBJ2-5; the match to TRBD1 covers 7 bases. Germline lookup yields CDR1 MNHEY and CDR2 SVGEGT. The length of the CDR3 is 14 residues. J was trimmed by 7 bases and V by 6 bases; bases with no gene match: 11. CDR3 sequence reads: CASREPGQEGTQYF. Here the CDR3 DNA reads TGTGCCAGCAGAGAGCCAGGACAGGAAGGGACCCAGTACTTC.

This clonotype was seen only once. A junction boundary mismatches the germline segment, possibly from a read error. The chain combines TRBV11-1 with TRBJ2-1; TRBD2 aligns across 7 bases. CDR1 is SGHAT and CDR2 is FQDESV in the germline V gene (reference sequence). This CDR3 is built from 18 residues. This chain's CDR3 is CANSLKGASGPSYNEQFF. CDR3 DNA: TGTGCCAACAGCTTAAAGGGAGCTAGCGGACCGTCCTACAATGAGCAGTTTTTC.

Details on this clonotype: At one of its ends the junction is not consistent with the germline gene, which may arise from a read error. The V call is TRBV2, the J call TRBJ2-7, with 9 bases aligning to TRBD1. The CDR3 contains 15 residues. The germline V gene encodes CDR1 SNHLY and CDR2 FYNNEI. Written as DNA, the CDR3 is TGTGACAGCAGTGAAGAAGGGACAGGGCCCTGGGAGCAGTACTTC. This encodes CDSSEEGTGPWEQYF.

In this sample, this clonotype turned up a few times. A clone one base away is much larger, so this may be a read error. The rearrangement joins TRBV7-3 to TRBJ2-3; TRBD2 matches at 7 bases. The CDR3 has 15 amino acids. Germline CDR1 and CDR2: SGHTA and FQGTGA. CDR3 nucleotides: TGTACCAGCAGCTTTTCAGCGGGACCTGCAGATACGCAGTATTTT. Its protein product is CTSSFSAGPADTQYF.

V and J are TRBV12-3 or TRBV12-4 and TRBJ2-7; possible D gene TRBD1, 5 bases. This CDR3 has 12 amino acids. V was shortened by 9 bases and J by 2 bases, with 11 bases between the two germline ends. CDR3 amino acids: CASKEQAYEQYF. In DNA form, the CDR3 reads TGTGCCAGTAAGGAACAGGCCTACGAGCAGTACTTC.

This clonotype has just one count. Likely a read error: the CDR3 ends without its conserved phenylalanine or tryptophan. The limits of the CDR3 on the DNA are not certain, so only TCRdb's listed CDR3 is given. The rearrangement uses TRBV21-1 and TRBJ2-4; TRBD1 is taken as the D call from the table, unchecked against the DNA. TRBV21-1 is a pseudogene segment. The CDR3 sequence runs 22 residues, both termini included. CDR3 protein: CASSKAMSRDRGEEVAKNIKYL.

The sample holds many counts of this clonotype. V gene TRBV6-5 combines with J gene TRBJ1-1; 8 bases are shared with TRBD1. The junction had 2 bases not matched to a gene; V was cut back by 0 bases and J by 2 bases. The CDR3 is 15 residues long. Per the germline V gene, CDR1 is MNHEY and CDR2 is SVGAGI. In DNA form, the CDR3 reads TGTGCCAGCAGTTACTCGGACAGGGCCAACACTGAAGCTTTCTTT. This sequence encodes CASSYSDRANTEAFF.

This clonotype has ten or more counts. The chain recombines TRBV12-3 or TRBV12-4 with TRBJ2-5; perhaps TRBD2 as D (6 bases). The V end was cut by 5 bases, the J end by 7 bases, with 14 bases between. The CDR3 spans 13 residues. The CDR3 DNA reads TGTGCCAGCAGTCCCTCGACTAGTGGGACCCAGTACTTC. Translation: CASSPSTSGTQYF.